The 19 T cell receptor beta chains listed next were all sequenced from one sample in a study of T cell repertoires in cytomegalovirus infection. From the reads, TCRdb called clonotypes with MiXCR, one entry per CDR3 protein. The sample consists of more than 250,000 distinct CDR3 sequences, 25% of them appearing once. Their antigens remain unidentified. The material sequenced was cultured PBMCs, taken from culture after CMV antigen stimulation. These TCRs come from a human donor in good health (CMV status not recorded). Some clones in this sample may be carry-over from other donors' samples.

This clonotype was counted between two and nine times. The CDR3 nucleotides are TGTGCCAGCAGCCCTAGCGGGAGGGCCGGTAGCACCGGGGAGCTGTTTTTT. Translation gives CASSPSGRAGSTGELFF. The rearrangement joins TRBV7-8 to TRBJ2-2; 12 bases map to TRBD2. Germline CDR1 is SGHVS and CDR2 is FQNEAQ. CDR3 length equals 17 residues. With V trimmed by 5 bases and J by 4 bases, 8 bases remained unmatched.

This clonotype was recorded at least ten times. The chain uses TRBV18 and TRBJ2-3; TRBD1 matches at 11 bases. V lost 0 bases and J lost 13; bases outside the gene matches: 3. CDR1 and CDR2 (germline): KGHSH, LQKENI. This CDR3 contains 13 residues. CDR3 loop: CASSPPGGQGEYF. CDR3 DNA: TGTGCCAGCTCACCACCCGGGGGACAGGGGGAGTATTTT. Combining the CDR3 with reference TRBV18 and TRBJ2-3 gives the whole variable domain NAGVMQNPRHLVRRRGQEARLRCSPMKGHSHVYWYRQLPEEGLKFMVYLQKENIIDESGMPKERFSAEFPKEGPSILRIQQVVRGDSAAYFCASSPPGGQGEYFGPGTRLTVL.

The table lists this clonotype with a few counts. This chain joins TRBV20-1 and TRBJ2-3; weak D call: TRBD2 (5 bases). This CDR3 has 11 amino acids. CDR1 is DFQATT and CDR2 is SNEGSKA in the germline V gene (reference sequence). Trimming stripped 5 bases from V and 9 bases from J, with 12 bases between. CDR3: CSAPSQRTQYF. CDR3 nucleotides: TGCAGTGCTCCATCTCAGCGGACGCAGTATTTT.

This clonotype has a count of ten or more. J is TRBJ1-5 and V is TRBV7-2, with D possibly TRBD1 on 5 matching bases. Trimming stripped 8 bases from V and 4 bases from J, with 18 bases between. CDR3 length: 15 amino acids. The germline CDR1 and CDR2 sequences are SGHTA and FQGNSA. The CDR3 here is CASARDSGTNQPQHF. The DNA of the CDR3 is TGTGCCAGCGCTAGGGACTCCGGTACAAATCAGCCCCAGCATTTT.

This clonotype came up many times. The chain uses TRBV6-1 and TRBJ1-4; D is uncertain. The V gene lost 7 bases and the J gene lost 5 bases, with 17 bases spanning the gap. CDR1 and CDR2 (germline): MNHNS, SASEGT. The CDR3 has 15 amino acids. The CDR3 sequence is CASTLWAGRNEKLFF. CDR3 bases: TGTGCCAGCACCTTATGGGCCGGGCGGAATGAAAAACTGTTTTTT.

CDR3 DNA sequence: TGTGCCAGCAGTTTAGACGGAGGAGGGCGGGAAGAGACCCAGTACTTC. It yields the protein CASSLDGGGREETQYF. The chain uses TRBV12-3 or TRBV12-4 and TRBJ2-5; D is possibly TRBD2 (6 bases). Trimming removed 1 base from V and 3 bases from J, with 15 bases in between. This CDR3 comprises 16 residues.

This clonotype was seen many times. Mismatch with germline at one junction end may stem from a read error. The gene calls are TRBV7-9 and TRBJ2-5; D is unclear. Germline CDR1 is SEHNR and CDR2 is FQNEAQ (reference sequence). This CDR3 is built from 13 residues. This CDR3 is CASSLAVRETQYF. Here the CDR3 DNA reads TGCGCCAGCAGCTTGGCCGTGCGGGAGACCCAGTACTTC.

To note about this clonotype: An end of the junction does not agree with germline; a read error may underlie this. This sequence joins TRBV6-2 or TRBV6-3 and TRBJ2-4, with TRBD2 matching over 9 bases. This CDR3 is 15 amino acids long. Germline V gene sequence: CDR1 MNHEY, CDR2 SVGEGT. In DNA form, the CDR3 reads TGTGCCACCAGTAGCGGGAGTGGGACCAAAAACATTCAGTACTTC. This encodes CATSSGSGTKNIQYF.

This clonotype was seen more than once but under ten times. The CDR3 nucleotides read TGTGCCAGCAGCTTAACACAGGGCGGCTACGAGCAGTACTTC. Its translation is CASSLTQGGYEQYF. The chain employs TRBV11-2 and TRBJ2-7; the D gene is possibly TRBD1 (6 bases). Germline V gene lookup returns CDR1 SGHAT and CDR2 FQNNGV. This CDR3 has 14 residues. Trimming took 2 bases from V and 3 from J, leaving 11 bases between them.

This clonotype has a count of ten or more. The genes are TRBV7-2 and TRBJ1-4; unclear D gene. Per germline, CDR1 SGHTA and CDR2 FQGNSA. Trimming stripped 4 bases from V and 0 bases from J, with 12 bases between. The CDR3 is 16 residues long. The CDR3 here is CASSSDWTATNEKLFF. The CDR3 DNA reads TGTGCCAGCAGCTCGGATTGGACCGCAACTAATGAAAAACTGTTTTTT.

The chain carries TRBV7-2 and TRBJ2-7, with TRBD2 identical over 9 bases. The CDR3 has 16 residues. The V gene end was trimmed by 3 bases and the J gene end by 3 bases; junction bases not matched to a gene: 9. Germline CDR1 reads SGHTA; CDR2 reads FQGNSA. The CDR3 DNA reads TGTGCCAGCAGCTTTTTAGCCTCTAGCGGGAACTACGAGCAGTACTTC. Protein product: CASSFLASSGNYEQYF.

This clonotype was detected many times. The J gene is TRBJ2-7, the V gene TRBV6-1; TRBD2 matches at 12 bases. Trimming cost V 5 bases and J 3 bases; bases outside gene matches: 2. The CDR3 is 14 residues long. Per germline, CDR1 MNHNS and CDR2 SASEGT. The CDR3 DNA follows: TGTGCCAGCAGTACACTAGCGGGGGGCTACGAGCAGTACTTC. This codes for CASSTLAGGYEQYF.

This clonotype appeared a few times. The chain couples TRBV28 to TRBJ2-6; D is possibly TRBD1 (5 bases). The V end lost 1 base, the J end lost 3 bases, and 13 bases lay between the germline ends. Germline loops: CDR1 MDHEN, CDR2 SYDVKM. The CDR3 totals 17 residues. CDR3 in amino acids: CASSLYSFRDGANVLTF. CDR3 coding DNA: TGTGCCAGCAGTTTATACTCCTTCAGGGATGGGGCCAACGTCCTGACTTTC.

This clonotype was seen at least ten times. The chain uses TRBV19 and TRBJ1-1; 8 bases line up with TRBD1. CDR1 and CDR2 from the germline V gene are LNHDA and SQIVND (reference sequence). The CDR3 loop spans 17 amino acids. The J segment lost 1 base and the V segment lost 7 bases, leaving 14 bases of the junction unmatched. The CDR3 sequence: CASTPAPGGSTNTEAFF. The CDR3, as DNA: TGTGCCAGTACCCCCGCCCCAGGGGGCTCGACGAACACTGAAGCTTTCTTT.

This clonotype occurred a few times. CDR3 loop: CASSLTGFSYNSPLHF. The CDR3 DNA is TGTGCCAGCAGCTTAACAGGCTTCTCCTATAATTCACCCCTCCACTTT. The chain uses TRBV7-2 and TRBJ1-6; tentatively, D is TRBD1 (5 bases). Germline V lookup: CDR1 SGHTA, CDR2 FQGNSA. There are 16 residues in the CDR3. V lost 2 bases to trimming and J lost 0 bases, with 8 bases between them.

The sample holds many counts of this clonotype. The chain couples TRBV7-2 to TRBJ1-2; possibly TRBD1 for D (6 bases). The CDR3 covers 15 residues. The germline CDR1 and CDR2 sequences are SGHTA and FQGNSA. V lost 8 bases and J 4 bases, leaving 20 bases between the germline ends. This chain's CDR3 is CASDPLRDKGYGYTF. CDR3 DNA: TGTGCCAGCGATCCGTTACGGGACAAGGGCTATGGCTACACCTTC.

This clonotype was seen a few times. The V and J genes are TRBV20-1 and TRBJ1-2; D is undetermined. The CDR3 has 9 residues. From germline, CDR1 is DFQATT and CDR2 SNEGSKA (reference sequence). The CDR3: CSVIYGYTF. The CDR3, as DNA: TGCAGCGTAATCTATGGCTACACCTTC.

This clonotype was counted ten times or more. The chain uses TRBV7-2 and TRBJ2-1; possibly TRBD2 for D (7 bases). The CDR3 spans 15 residues. V gave up 7 bases and J gave up 4 bases, with 17 bases separating them. The germline V gene encodes CDR1 SGHTA and CDR2 FQGNSA. The CDR3 sequence is CASTQRGGRYNEQFF. The CDR3 DNA reads as TGTGCCAGCACCCAAAGGGGGGGCAGATACAATGAGCAGTTCTTC. The variable domain in full, with the rest retrieved from reference TRBV7-2 and TRBJ2-1, is GAGVSQSPSNKVTEKGKDVELRCDPISGHTALYWYRQSLGQGLEFLIYFQGNSAPDKSGLPSDRFSAERTGGSVSTLTIQRTQQEDSAVYLCASTQRGGRYNEQFFGPGTRLTVL.

The chain recombines TRBV5-1 with TRBJ1-2, with 8 bases aligning to TRBD1. The CDR3 spans 16 residues. The germline V gene encodes CDR1 SGHRS and CDR2 YFSETQ. J lost 5 bases, V lost 4 bases, and 13 bases had no gene match. The CDR3 loop reads CASSDEGTGSGYGYTF. In DNA form, the CDR3 reads TGCGCCAGCAGCGACGAGGGGACAGGATCAGGGTATGGCTACACCTTC.